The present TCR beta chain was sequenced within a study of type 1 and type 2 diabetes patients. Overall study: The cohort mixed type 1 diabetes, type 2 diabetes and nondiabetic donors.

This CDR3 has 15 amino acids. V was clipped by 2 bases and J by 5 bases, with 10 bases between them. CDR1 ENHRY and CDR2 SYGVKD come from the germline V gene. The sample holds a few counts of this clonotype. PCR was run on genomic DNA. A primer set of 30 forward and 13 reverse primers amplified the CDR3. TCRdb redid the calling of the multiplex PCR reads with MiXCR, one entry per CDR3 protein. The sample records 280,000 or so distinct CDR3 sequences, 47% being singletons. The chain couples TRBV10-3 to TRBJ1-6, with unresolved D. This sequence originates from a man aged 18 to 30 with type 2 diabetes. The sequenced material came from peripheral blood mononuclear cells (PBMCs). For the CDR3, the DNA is TGTGCCATCAGTGAGGGGGTACAAGATAATTCACCCCTCCACTTT. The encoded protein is CAISEGVQDNSPLHF.